Listed here are 7 T cell receptor beta chains from one sample, sequenced in a study of siplizumab effects on memory and regulatory T cells. Method: immunoSEQ multiplex PCR; TCRdb's copy keeps in-frame clones and lacks some. This table has about 63,000 clones, approximately 87% appearing once. Material: memory CD4+ T cells sorted from blood. These receptors came from a human donor in good health.

The chain links TRBV6-6 to TRBJ2-3, with 12 nucleotides matching TRBD2. Germline CDR1 is MNHNY and CDR2 is SVGAGI (reference sequence). The CDR3 consists of 16 residues. V dropped 4 bases and J dropped 1; count of bases not matched to a gene: 3. CDR3 sequence (DNA): TGTGCCAGCAGTTCCAGGACTAGCGGGGGCACAGATACGCAGTATTTT. Amino acids: CASSSRTSGGTDTQYF.

The V call is TRBV18, the J call TRBJ1-1; 8 bases agree with TRBD1. J lost 3 bases, V lost 0 bases, and 3 bases had no gene match. The germline V gene has CDR1 KGHSH and CDR2 LQKENI. The CDR3 spans 15 residues. CDR3 in amino acids: CASSPPAGGHTEAFF. CDR3 nucleotide sequence: TGTGCCAGCTCACCACCAGCAGGGGGCCACACTGAAGCTTTCTTT.

This clone has more than one count but fewer than ten. The chain uses TRBV2 and TRBJ2-1, with D possibly being TRBD2 (5 bases). Germline CDR1 reads SNHLY; CDR2 reads FYNNEI. The CDR3 has 18 residues. V dropped 6 bases and J dropped 0 bases, with 21 bases sitting between them. CDR3: CASSRGLTSASSYNEQFF. CDR3 nucleotides: TGTGCCAGCAGCCGCGGGCTTACTAGTGCAAGCTCCTACAATGAGCAGTTCTTC.

This clone was picked up one time. The genes are TRBV14 and TRBJ2-2; TRBD2 aligns across 7 bases. This CDR3 comprises 16 residues. The V segment lost 2 bases and the J segment 0 bases; nucleotides outside the gene matches: 3. Looked up from germline, CDR1 is SGHDN and CDR2 is FVKESK. This chain's CDR3 is CASSQTSASNTGELFF. The CDR3 DNA follows: TGTGCCAGCAGCCAAACTAGCGCTTCGAACACCGGGGAGCTGTTTTTT. Full variable domain (remainder filled in from reference TRBV14 and TRBJ2-2): EAGVTQFPSHSVIEKGQTVTLRCDPISGHDNLYWYRRVMGKEIKFLLHFVKESKQDESGMPNNRFLAERTGGTYSTLKVQPAELEDSGVYFCASSQTSASNTGELFFGEGSRLTVL.

This clone showed up just once. The V call is TRBV4-2, the J call TRBJ1-3; 7 bases align to TRBD1. The V and J ends lost 1 base and 4 bases, in that order; junction bases with no gene match: 13. This CDR3 region has 18 residues. Germline V gene data show CDR1 as LGHNA and CDR2 as YNFKEQ. The CDR3 bases are TGTGCCAGCAGCCAAGGGGCCCCCGACAGGGTAGCCGGAAACACCATATATTTT. Residues: CASSQGAPDRVAGNTIYF.

V usage is TRBV27 and J usage is TRBJ2-2, with D unclear. Germline CDR1 MNHEY, CDR2 SMNVEV (reference sequence). Trimming removed 4 bases at V and 0 bases at J, with 9 bases between. CDR3 length equals 15 residues. The CDR3 spells CASSSGTTNTGELFF. The CDR3 nucleotides read TGTGCCAGCAGTTCCGGTACAACGAACACCGGGGAGCTGTTTTTT.

The chain couples TRBV9 to TRBJ2-5; 8 bases line up with TRBD2. Germline V gene lookup returns CDR1 SGDLS and CDR2 YYNGEE. There are 12 residues in the CDR3. V lost 4 bases to trimming and J lost 5 bases; unmatched junction nucleotides: 1. This CDR3 is CASSPSGETQYF. DNA of the CDR3: TGTGCCAGCAGCCCTAGCGGGGAGACCCAGTACTTC.